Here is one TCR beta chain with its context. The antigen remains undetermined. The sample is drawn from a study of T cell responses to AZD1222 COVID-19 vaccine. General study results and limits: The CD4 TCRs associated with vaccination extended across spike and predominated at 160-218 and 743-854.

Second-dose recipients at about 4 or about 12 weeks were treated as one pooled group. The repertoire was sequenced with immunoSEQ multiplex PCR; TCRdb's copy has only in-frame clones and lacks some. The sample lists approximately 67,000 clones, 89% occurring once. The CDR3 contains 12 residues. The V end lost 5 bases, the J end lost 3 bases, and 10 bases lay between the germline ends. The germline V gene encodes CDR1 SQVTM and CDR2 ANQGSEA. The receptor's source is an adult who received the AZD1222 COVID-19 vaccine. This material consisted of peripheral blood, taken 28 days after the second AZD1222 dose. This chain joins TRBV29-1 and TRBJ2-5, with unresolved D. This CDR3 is CSVRSGEETQYF. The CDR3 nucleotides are TGCAGCGTTCGGAGTGGGGAAGAGACCCAGTACTTC.